This passage covers 14 T cell receptor beta chains from one sample sequenced in a study of T-cell memory formation after mild COVID-19. TCRdb independently ran MiXCR on the 5' RACE reads; one entry per CDR3 protein. The sample includes about 140,000 distinct CDR3 sequences, about 14% of them seen just once. What was sequenced was PBMCs or a T cell subset sorted from them (not recorded which). The receptors originated from an adult woman who had mild COVID-19 (a few samples of this study predate the infection). Cell type and time point are not known.

This clonotype appeared a few times. The V and J genes are TRBV7-3 and TRBJ2-3, with no clear D. The V end lost 5 bases, the J end lost 6 bases, and 12 bases lay between the germline ends. Looked up from germline, CDR1 is SGHTA and CDR2 is FQGTGA. The CDR3 contains 13 residues. The CDR3 region is CASSPPARDTQYF. The CDR3 DNA is TGTGCCAGCAGCCCCCCCGCAAGGGATACGCAGTATTTT.

This clonotype was recorded a few times. J is TRBJ2-2 and V is TRBV30; TRBD2 matches 11 bases. The CDR3 consists of 15 residues. Losses at the gene ends were 2 bases for V and 8 bases for J; bases not matched to a gene: 7. In germline, CDR1 is GTSNPN, CDR2 SVGIG (reference sequence). CDR3 bases: TGTGCCTGGAGTCTGGTAGCGGGAGGGTCGGGGGAGCTGTTTTTT. It encodes CAWSLVAGGSGELFF. Full variable domain (remainder filled in from reference TRBV30 and TRBJ2-2): SQTIHQWPATLVQPVGSPLSLECTVEGTSNPNLYWYRQAAGRGLQLLFYSVGIGQISSEVPQNLSASRPQDRQFILSSKKLLLSDSGFYLCAWSLVAGGSGELFFGEGSRLTVL.

The genes are TRBV6-6 and TRBJ2-1; D uncertain. The CDR3 loop spans 14 amino acids. Trimming shortened V by 7 bases and J by 2 bases, and 12 bases separated the two germline ends. Germline CDR1 MNHNY, CDR2 SVGAGI (reference sequence). Here the CDR3 reads CASNAIQTYNEQFF. The DNA for the CDR3 is TGTGCCAGCAATGCCATACAGACCTACAATGAGCAGTTCTTC.

Many counts were recorded for this clonotype. This chain links TRBV30 with TRBJ2-3, with unresolved D. V lost 4 bases to trimming and J lost 6 bases, with 14 bases between them. The germline V gene encodes CDR1 GTSNPN and CDR2 SVGIG (reference sequence). This CDR3 has 13 residues. As DNA, the CDR3 is TGTGCCTGGACCCTACCCTCTGGGGATACGCAGTATTTT. As protein: CAWTLPSGDTQYF.

The J gene is TRBJ2-3, the V gene TRBV7-6; D uncertain. Germline V gives CDR1 SGHVS, CDR2 FNYEAQ. This CDR3 has 15 residues. V lost 2 bases and J 0 bases, leaving 9 bases between the germline ends. CDR3 amino acids: CASSLRPGSTDTQYF. CDR3 DNA: TGTGCCAGCAGCTTAAGGCCAGGAAGCACAGATACGCAGTATTTT. Full variable domain (rest looked up from reference TRBV7-6 and TRBJ2-3): GAGVSQSPRYKVTKRGQDVALRCDPISGHVSLYWYRQALGQGPEFLTYFNYEAQQDKSGLPNDRFSAERPEGSISTLTIQRTEQRDSAMYRCASSLRPGSTDTQYFGPGTRLTVL.

This clonotype has at least ten counts. CDR3 coding DNA: TGTGCCAGCAGCACCCCCGGGACTTCCGATGAGCAGTTCTTC. Its protein product is CASSTPGTSDEQFF. The genes are TRBV12-3 or TRBV12-4 and TRBJ2-1; D possibly corresponds to TRBD2 (6 bases). Trimming stripped 6 bases from V and 8 bases from J, with 17 bases between. The CDR3 is 14 amino acids.

The chain has TRBV27 and TRBJ1-1; D gene ambiguous. The ends were cut back, 5 bases at V and 4 bases at J, with 14 bases in the middle. The CDR3 covers 14 residues. CDR1 is MNHEY and CDR2 is SMNVEV in the germline V gene (reference sequence). The CDR3 coding sequence is TGTGCCAGCAGTGAGATGGGTGTTAGCACTGAAGCTTTCTTT. Translation: CASSEMGVSTEAFF.

The gene calls are TRBV12-3 or TRBV12-4 and TRBJ2-1; 9 bases agree with TRBD2. V lost 5 bases to trimming and J lost 6 bases; unmatched junction nucleotides: 8. This CDR3 has 15 residues. The DNA for the CDR3 is TGTGCCAGCAGTCCCTTGGGCGGGGGGGGCAATGAGCAGTTCTTC. The encoded protein is CASSPLGGGGNEQFF.

This clonotype was seen a few times. The DNA of the CDR3 is TGCGCCAGCAGCACAGGATGGGAGGTCTATAATGAAAAACTGTTTTTT. Amino acids: CASSTGWEVYNEKLFF. The chain links TRBV5-1 to TRBJ1-4; D perhaps matches TRBD1 (5 bases). In germline, CDR1 is SGHRS, CDR2 YFSETQ. The CDR3 loop spans 16 amino acids. V was cut by 4 bases and J by 4 bases, with 17 bases left in between.

The V call is TRBV12-3 or TRBV12-4, the J call TRBJ2-2, with D perhaps matching TRBD2 (5 bases). V was clipped by 5 bases and J by 3 bases, with 16 bases between them. CDR3 length: 16 amino acids. In DNA, the CDR3 is TGTGCCAGCAGTGGAGAGGGAAGTTGGGACACCGGGGAGCTGTTTTTT. Translation: CASSGEGSWDTGELFF.

The rearrangement joins TRBV14 to TRBJ2-3, with D unresolved. CDR3 length equals 13 residues. Germline loops: CDR1 SGHDN, CDR2 FVKESK. Trimming took 5 bases from V and 6 from J, leaving 12 bases between them. CDR3 in DNA: TGTGCCAGCAGCGTCGGCCTCACGGATACGCAGTATTTT. Encoded protein: CASSVGLTDTQYF.

The chain uses TRBV7-8 and TRBJ1-5; 8 nucleotides match TRBD1. Germline V CDR1 and CDR2: SGHVS, FQNEAQ. With 2 bases clipped from V and 0 bases from J, the junction kept 21 bases outside the gene matches. This CDR3 spans 22 amino acids. The CDR3 DNA follows: TGTGCCAGCAGCTTACTAAGAGGAGTCGGGGACAGGCAAGACTATAGCAATCAGCCCCAGCATTTT. Protein: CASSLLRGVGDRQDYSNQPQHF.

This clonotype was seen more than once but under ten times. V usage is TRBV2 and J usage is TRBJ2-3; 9 positions match TRBD1. CDR1 and CDR2 from the germline V gene are SNHLY and FYNNEI. CDR3 length: 15 amino acids. The junction had 10 bases not matched to a gene; V was cut back by 10 bases and J by 2 bases. The CDR3 loop is CAIVERDRATDTQYF. DNA of the CDR3: TGTGCCATAGTGGAACGGGACAGGGCCACAGATACGCAGTATTTT.

The chain uses TRBV7-3 and TRBJ2-7, with D possibly being TRBD1 (5 bases). V shed 3 bases and J shed 5 bases, with 23 bases lying between them. The germline gives CDR1 SGHTA, CDR2 FQGTGA. The CDR3 is made up of 17 amino acids. The CDR3 bases are TGTGCCAGCAGCTTGCAACCTCTTGGGGCGTCCCTGGACGAGCAGTACTTC. Protein product: CASSLQPLGASLDEQYF.